These T cell receptor beta chains were read from a single sample in a study of blood T cell repertoires in COVID-19. The protocol was immunoSEQ multiplex PCR, while the TCRdb copy is restricted to in-frame clones and leaves out a portion. The sample holds 150,000 to 200,000 clones, roughly 86% seen once. Sequenced: peripheral blood. The receptors derive from a woman of 80 years or more in a cohort sampled during active or convalescent COVID-19. Both conserved end residues are part of each CDR3. D genes are given only for firm matches. Where a row states a size, it is once, few, many or the class of an expanded clone; other rows omit it.

D gene	V gene	J gene	clone size	CDR3 protein	CDR3 DNA
.	TRBV5-1	TRBJ2-7	few	CASSFQERQYF	TGCGCCAGCAGCTTTCAAGAGAGGCAGTACTTC
TRBD1	TRBV28	TRBJ1-2	.	CASRDRGSSGYTF	TGTGCCAGCAGAGACAGGGGAAGTTCTGGCTACACCTTC
.	TRBV18	TRBJ1-5	.	CASSPGGGQPQHF	TGTGCCAGCTCACCAGGGGGCGGTCAGCCCCAGCATTTT
.	TRBV9	TRBJ1-2	.	CASRRDSNYGYTF	TGTGCCAGCAGGCGAGACAGCAACTATGGCTACACCTTC
.	TRBV6-5	TRBJ1-2	.	CASSYGGQGRLTYTF	TGTGCCAGCAGTTACGGTGGGCAAGGAAGGCTGACCTACACCTTC
TRBD1	TRBV3-1/TRBV3-2	TRBJ1-3	few	CASSLGGRIVSGNTIYF	TGTGCCAGCAGCTTAGGGGGCAGAATCGTCTCTGGAAACACCATATATTTT
TRBD2	TRBV4-1	TRBJ2-5	.	CASSQALAGVGETQYF	TGCGCCAGCAGCCAAGCCCTAGCGGGAGTCGGGGAGACCCAGTACTTC
.	TRBV19	TRBJ1-5	.	CASSIGQGRQPQHF	TGTGCCAGTAGTATCGGGCAGGGCCGTCAGCCCCAGCATTTT
TRBD1	TRBV19	TRBJ1-3	once	CASKFGTGGRSGNTIYF	TGTGCCAGTAAATTTGGGACAGGGGGAAGATCCGGAAACACCATATATTTT
.	TRBV28	TRBJ1-3	.	CASSVPGGGLSGNTIYF	TGTGCCAGCAGTGTTCCTGGGGGAGGCCTCTCTGGAAACACCATATATTTT